This TCR beta chain was recorded in a study of T cells in Graves' hyperthyroidism and ophthalmopathy. General study results and limits: Separating ophthalmopathy from stable hyperthyroidism was achieved by a 13 V-J model. Researchers found most expanded thyroid clonotypes above 0.001 in blood as well.

The sample holds a few counts of this clonotype. The target antigen is unknown. The TCR beta CDR3 regions underwent amplification using RNA transcripts as the source. A first-round RT-PCR of the TCR CDR3 used the HTBI primer set. TCRdb reanalysed the multiplex PCR reads using MiXCR and keeps one entry per CDR3 protein. The table records about 720,000 distinct CDR3 sequences, around 20% of them present only once. The CDR3 contains 15 residues. The germline V gene has CDR1 MNHEY and CDR2 SMNVEV (reference sequence). V was clipped by 3 bases and J by 4 bases, with 15 bases between them. Not enrolled were patients with uncontrolled infection, other autoimmune disease, pregnancy or lactation.

The clonotype was recovered from a woman aged 50 to 60 with Graves' hyperthyroidism that later progressed to Graves' ophthalmopathy. Sample: blood. This chain links TRBV27 with TRBJ1-1; TRBD1 might be the D (5 bases). The CDR3 nucleotides are TGTGCCAGCAGTTTGGTTGACACGGGGGGCACTGAAGCTTTCTTT. As protein: CASSLVDTGGTEAFF.